This T cell receptor (beta chain) was recorded in a study of tumor-infiltrating lymphocytes in primary liver carcinoma (dated by TCRdb to 2017 to 2019). Turning to the overall study: Between November 2015 and March 2016, roughly 5 patients in China with histopathologically diagnosed primary liver carcinoma had their tumors surgically resected. A total of around 35 specimens from 5 patients, comprising about 25 tumor regions, 5 adjacent noncancerous liver tissues and 5 peripheral blood samples, were covered by TCRbeta repertoire sequencing. The five patients had tumors staged T1-T3 N0M0, with maximum diameters ranging from roughly 4 to 10 cm. Of the five patients, three men and two women aged 30 to 69 years, four had hepatocellular carcinoma and one had combined HCC and intrahepatic cholangiocarcinoma. Repertoires from technical replicates were highly reproducible, with mean shared-clone rates roughly 0.9 and correlation coefficients above 0.95. Across five regions of each liver tumor, along with adjacent normal tissue and blood, the study brought together TCRbeta repertoire sequencing, expression microarrays and whole-exome sequencing. Each sample produced roughly 3.65 to 7.13 million productive TCRbeta reads, and read depth showed no significant difference between tissue types.

There are many counts of this clonotype. Its antigen is still unknown. Within one base of it there is no much larger clone, and no base qualities were kept. Blood RNA was extracted from unsorted whole blood using TRIzol reagent, and germline DNA was obtained with the DNeasy Blood & Tissue kit. At the time of sampling, the patients were treatment-naive and had chronic HBV infection. Before surgery, around 4.2 milliliters of peripheral blood were collected into K2EDTA tubes. Paper-wide results and their limitations: Since the samples were bulk and unsorted, there was no way to compare CD4+ and CD8+ T cell repertoires. Because sequencing covered only the TCR beta chain and unpaired alpha chains were not captured, true repertoire diversity is likely underestimated. Only four or five patients were included in the study, and the authors note that the findings should be validated in a larger study. Compared with blood, tumors had a significantly larger share of the repertoire taken up by the top 250 clones (p = 0.039). Consistent with antigen-driven expansion, pairs of tumor regions showed higher repertoire overlap (mean about 36%) than either tumor-adjacent pairs (roughly 17%) or tumor-blood pairs (around 14%).

The CDR3 measures 11 amino acids from cysteine to phenylalanine. Left in the record is the CDR3 DNA by itself, 33 bases read in frame from the first base. A distance of 9 bases separates the germline ends of V and J, which lose 6 bases and 9 bases respectively. A constant-region primer and ProtoScript II reverse transcriptase were used to reverse-transcribe TCRbeta-specific cDNA from around 480 ng total RNA. The TCRbeta libraries were prepared through three rounds of nested multiplex PCR following a slightly modified ARM-PCR procedure. Each of the first two PCR rounds ran for approximately 10 cycles using multiplex TRBV1-TRBV30 forward primers together with a Cbeta reverse primer. Sample barcodes and Illumina adapters were added in a final 25-cycle PCR using Deep VentR polymerase. Before sequencing, amplicons of 200-500 bp were purified from gel using a QIAquick gel extraction kit. An Illumina HiSeq 2500 was used to sequence the TCRbeta amplicons, generating 250-bp paired-end reads. In the source study's methods: To recover full CDR3 sequences, reads were quality-trimmed using Trimmomatic v0.33 and paired reads were then merged using FLASH v1.2.11. V, D and J germline segments were assigned to the rearranged TCRbeta sequences using MiGEC v1.2.1b. Clonotype statistics, along with Shannon-Wiener diversity indices, were calculated using VDJtools v1.0.0. Except for diversity analysis, only the 250 most abundant clonotypes of each sample were used in subsequent analyses to reduce sampling bias. Using fastp trimming at Q25 and MiXCR clonotype assembly, TCRdb reanalyzed the public sequencing data and kept in-frame beta chains. Entries that share a CDR3 protein sequence are merged under the most common genes and DNA. TCRdb, not the original authors, processed these V and J calls. The sample contains 310,000 or so distinct CDR3 sequences, 58% of them found a single time. The biggest ten clones account for about a sixth of the sample.

Sequenced: peripheral blood. The rearrangement joined TRBV12-3 or TRBV12-4 to TRBJ2-1, with no confidently assigned D gene. The receptor was isolated from a woman in her 30s with primary liver carcinoma and hepatitis B virus infection. The DNA sequence follows: TGTGCCAGCAGCTCCACCGGTGAGCAGTTCTTC. It codes for CASSSTGEQFF.